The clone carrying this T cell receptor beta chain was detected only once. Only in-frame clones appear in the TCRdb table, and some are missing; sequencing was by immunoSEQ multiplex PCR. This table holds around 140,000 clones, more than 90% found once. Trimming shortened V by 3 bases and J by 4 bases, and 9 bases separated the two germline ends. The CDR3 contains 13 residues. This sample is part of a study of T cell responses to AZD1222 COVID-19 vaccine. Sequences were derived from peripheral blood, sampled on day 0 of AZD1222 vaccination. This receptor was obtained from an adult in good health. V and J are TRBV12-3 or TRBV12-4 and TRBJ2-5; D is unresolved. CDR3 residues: CASSLVGRETQYF. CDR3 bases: TGTGCCAGCAGTTTGGTGGGCCGAGAGACCCAGTACTTC.